Following are 3 T cell receptor beta chains from one sample sequenced in a study of control samples from healthy donors and cancer patients. Profiling relied on immunoSEQ multiplex PCR, and the TCRdb table lists in-frame clones only, not all of them. The sample shows under 65,000 clones, 86% of them seen only once. Sequencing was done on a sample of PBMCs. The receptors were sampled from a woman in her 50s with lung cancer.

This rearrangement joins TRBV11-2 to TRBJ2-5, with D possibly being TRBD2 (6 bases). Germline V lookup: CDR1 SGHAT, CDR2 FQNNGV. The CDR3 has 14 residues. The ends were cut back, 0 bases at V and 5 bases at J, with 10 bases in the middle. The CDR3 spells CASSLDTSLETQYF. CDR3 DNA: TGTGCCAGCAGCTTAGACACTAGCTTGGAGACCCAGTACTTC.

V is TRBV6-6 and J is TRBJ1-1, with 9 bases aligning to TRBD1. Germline V gene lookup returns CDR1 MNHNY and CDR2 SVGAGI (reference sequence). The CDR3 has 16 amino acids. The trim removed 5 bases at V and 3 bases at J, leaving 10 bases unmatched. The CDR3 DNA reads as TGTGCCAGCAGTCAGACAGGGGGGGCGCGCGACACTGAAGCTTTCTTT. Amino acids: CASSQTGGARDTEAFF.

The chain is built from TRBV3-1 (or the pseudogene TRBV3-2) and TRBJ2-3; TRBD2 matches 8 bases. Trimming removed 4 bases from V and 2 bases from J; junction bases left unmatched: 8. This CDR3 spans 16 amino acids. The V gene's germline CDR1 is LGHDT and CDR2 YNNKEL (reference sequence). CDR3 DNA: TGTGCCAGCAGCCGGTCGGGGGGGGCCGTCACAGATACGCAGTATTTT. It is translated as CASSRSGGAVTDTQYF.